The rows below give T cell receptor beta chains drawn from one sample of a study of cytomegalovirus exposure and HLA in healthy donors. Only in-frame clones appear in the TCRdb table, and some are missing; sequencing was by immunoSEQ multiplex PCR. The repertoire holds about 65,000 clones, roughly nine tenths seen once, with about 1.2% in the top ten. Input material: PBMCs. Receptors were obtained from a woman younger than 35 in good health and CMV-seronegative. Both conserved end residues are trimmed from each CDR3.

V	J	CDR3
TRBV4-3	TRBJ1-2	ASSPEFGTGKGEGYT
TRBV2	TRBJ2-1	ASSPYGTSGRKGNEQF
TRBV18	TRBJ1-1	ASSLDSMNTEAF
TRBV7-9	TRBJ2-2	ATGTGELF
TRBV5-8	TRBJ1-2	ASQGGGGYGYT
TRBV4-1	TRBJ2-1	ASSQDRGPSYNEQF
TRBV5-1	TRBJ2-3	ASSPDLLAGSTDTQY
TRBV18	TRBJ1-1	ASSPGTGNTEAF
TRBV5-8	TRBJ2-2	ASSPTGTANTGELF
TRBV5-6	TRBJ1-1	ASSLDRASEAF
TRBV6-6	TRBJ2-7	ASSYTDESYEQY
TRBV6-1	TRBJ2-7	ASSEAGQAWEQY
TRBV5-3	TRBJ2-1	ARSFPPPGDSNEQF
TRBV19	TRBJ1-2	ASSIAGSVYGYT
TRBV6-1	TRBJ2-1	ASSDLGLMGNEQF
TRBV6-5	TRBJ2-1	ASRTGESSYNEQF
TRBV5-6	TRBJ1-1	ASSFRDRDMNTEAF
TRBV5-1	TRBJ2-5	ASSGGSGGPVVETQY
TRBV6-4	TRBJ2-2	ASSRDTTGELF
TRBV28	TRBJ1-2	ASVGQILVHGYT
TRBV5-4	TRBJ2-7	ASSENQREPYEQY
TRBV14	TRBJ2-1	ASSQGLLWHEQF